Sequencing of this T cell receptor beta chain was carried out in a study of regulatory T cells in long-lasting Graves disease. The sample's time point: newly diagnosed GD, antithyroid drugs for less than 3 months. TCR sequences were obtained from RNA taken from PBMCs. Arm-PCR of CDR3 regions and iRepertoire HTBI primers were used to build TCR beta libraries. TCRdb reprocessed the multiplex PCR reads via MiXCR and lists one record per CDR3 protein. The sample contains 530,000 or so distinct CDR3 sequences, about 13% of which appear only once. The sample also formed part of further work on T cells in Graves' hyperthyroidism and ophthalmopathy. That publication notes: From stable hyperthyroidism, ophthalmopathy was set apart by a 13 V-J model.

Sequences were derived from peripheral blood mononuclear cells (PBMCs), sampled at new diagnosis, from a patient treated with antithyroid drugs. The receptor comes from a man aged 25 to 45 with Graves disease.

CDR3 bases: TGTGCCAGCAGCAAATGGGATAGCAATCAGCCCCAGCATTTT. It specifies CASSKWDSNQPQHF. J is TRBJ1-5 and V is TRBV9, with D unclear. V lost 4 bases, J lost 0 bases, and 8 bases lay in between. The germline V gene has CDR1 SGDLS and CDR2 YYNGEE. The CDR3 is 14 amino acids.